The next 32 T cell receptor beta chains were all read from a single sample in a study of blood T cell repertoires in COVID-19. Libraries were prepared by immunoSEQ multiplex PCR; TCRdb keeps only in-frame clonotypes and omits some of them. This repertoire shows around 50,000 clones, approximately 82% found once; its top ten account for 5.8%. Sequences were obtained from PBMCs or T cells enriched from blood (not recorded which). The receptors originated from a woman between 45 and 65 years old with acute COVID-19.

The chain has TRBV30 and TRBJ1-5, with D possibly matching TRBD1 (6 bases). With 3 bases removed from V and 3 bases from J, the gap between germline ends came to 15 bases. Germline assignment: CDR1 GTSNPN and CDR2 SVGIG (reference sequence). CDR3 size: 15 residues. CDR3 protein: CAWSGGARVNQPQHF. DNA for the CDR3: TGTGCCTGGAGCGGGGGGGCGCGTGTCAATCAGCCCCAGCATTTT.

The rearrangement links TRBV28 to TRBJ1-5; D is unclear. With 5 bases removed from V and 1 base from J, the gap between germline ends came to 12 bases. Looked up from germline, CDR1 is MDHEN and CDR2 is SYDVKM. CDR3 length equals 15 residues. The CDR3 is CASSLPRASNQPQHF. The CDR3, as DNA: TGTGCCAGCAGTCTTCCCCGAGCGAGCAATCAGCCCCAGCATTTT.

The V and J genes are TRBV6-1 and TRBJ2-1, with 12 nucleotides matching TRBD1. The CDR3 has 18 amino acids. V lost 2 bases, J lost 5 bases, and 10 bases stayed unmatched. In germline, CDR1 is MNHNS, CDR2 SASEGT. The CDR3 DNA sequence: TGTGCCAGCAGTGAACCGGGACAGGGGGCGAAAGGTGACAATGAGCAGTTCTTC. This gives the protein CASSEPGQGAKGDNEQFF.

Written as DNA, the CDR3 is TGTGCCTGGACGAGGGGGACTAGCTCTGGAAACACCATATATTTT. Translated, it gives CAWTRGTSSGNTIYF. The chain uses TRBV30 and TRBJ1-3, with D perhaps matching TRBD1 (6 bases). Trimming removed 4 bases from V and 0 bases from J, with 13 bases in between. Per germline, CDR1 GTSNPN and CDR2 SVGIG (reference sequence). The CDR3 is 15 amino acids.

The chain recombines TRBV6-5 with TRBJ1-1; D gene unclear. Germline lookup yields CDR1 MNHEY and CDR2 SVGAGI. This CDR3 contains 15 residues. V shed 3 bases and J shed 1 base, with 12 bases lying between them. CDR3 coding DNA: TGTGCCAGCAGTTATGGACTCCAGAGGAACACTGAAGCTTTCTTT. Translation: CASSYGLQRNTEAFF.

The chain is built from TRBV30 and TRBJ1-2, with unresolved D. V was shortened by 2 bases and J by 5 bases, with 9 bases between the two germline ends. Looked up from germline, CDR1 is GTSNPN and CDR2 is SVGIG (reference sequence). This CDR3 spans 12 amino acids. CDR3: CAWSPQTYGYTF. CDR3 nucleotides: TGTGCCTGGAGTCCCCAGACTTATGGCTACACCTTC.

The V gene is TRBV20-1, the J gene TRBJ2-7; 8 positions match TRBD2. The junction had 4 bases not matched to a gene; V was cut back by 3 bases and J by 3 bases. The CDR3 runs to 13 residues. The germline V gene encodes CDR1 DFQATT and CDR2 SNEGSKA (reference sequence). The CDR3 protein is CSASGTSLYEQYF. The CDR3 nucleotides read TGCAGTGCTAGTGGGACTAGTCTCTACGAGCAGTACTTC.

In regard to this clone: The same CDR3 can be traced to other DNA sequences in this sample. The CDR3 DNA sequence: TGTGCCAGCAGCCAAGGAAGACACACGGATACGCAGTATTTT. It yields the protein CASSQGRHTDTQYF. V usage is TRBV14 and J usage is TRBJ2-3; no clear D gene. This CDR3 has 14 amino acids. V gave up 1 base and J gave up 6 bases, with 11 bases separating them. Germline V CDR1 and CDR2: SGHDN, FVKESK.

This clone has just a few counts. This sequence joins TRBV9 and TRBJ1-2; no definite D call. Germline CDR1 is SGDLS and CDR2 is YYNGEE. The CDR3 spans 11 residues. V was pared by 2 bases and J by 10 bases, with 9 bases between. CDR3 nucleotide sequence: TGTGCCAGCAGCGTGGGCCGGGACTACACCTTC. The encoded protein is CASSVGRDYTF.

The gene calls are TRBV3-1 (or the pseudogene TRBV3-2) and TRBJ2-3; 11 nucleotides align to TRBD2. The CDR3 runs to 18 residues. The J segment lost 5 bases and the V segment lost 0 bases, leaving 10 bases of the junction unmatched. The germline V gene encodes CDR1 LGHDT and CDR2 YNNKEL (reference sequence). The CDR3 reads CASSQDPPASGGQDTQYF. In DNA, the CDR3 is TGTGCCAGCAGCCAAGATCCCCCGGCTAGCGGGGGGCAAGATACGCAGTATTTT.

The chain joins TRBV28 to TRBJ2-5, with 12 bases lining up with TRBD1. This CDR3 contains 15 residues. After removal of 6 bases from V and 5 bases from J, the junction contained 7 bases not matched to a gene. Germline lookup yields CDR1 MDHEN and CDR2 SYDVKM. The CDR3 loop is CASRSPGQGAETQYF. In nucleotides, the CDR3 is TGTGCCAGCAGGTCACCGGGACAGGGGGCGGAGACCCAGTACTTC. Full variable domain (missing parts from reference TRBV28 and TRBJ2-5): DVKVTQSSRYLVKRTGEKVFLECVQDMDHENMFWYRQDPGLGLRLIYFSYDVKMKEKGDIPEGYSVSREKKERFSLILESASTNQTSMYLCASRSPGQGAETQYFGPGTRLLVL.

This clone was detected only once. The J gene is TRBJ1-1, the V gene TRBV7-9; perhaps TRBD1 as D (6 bases). The germline V gene has CDR1 SEHNR and CDR2 FQNEAQ (reference sequence). Trimming shortened V by 6 bases and J by 11 bases, and 19 bases separated the two germline ends. This CDR3 is 13 amino acids long. The CDR3 sequence: CASSVGTLTVAFF. The CDR3 coding sequence is TGTGCCAGCAGTGTAGGGACACTTACTGTGGCTTTCTTT.

The chain carries TRBV28 and TRBJ1-6; 10 bases are shared with TRBD1. Germline trimming cut 5 bases from V and 10 bases from J; bases unmatched to any gene: 14. The length of the CDR3 is 17 residues. CDR1 is MDHEN and CDR2 is SYDVKM in the germline V gene. The CDR3 nucleotides read TGTGCCAGCAGTCCATACCCCACGGGGACAGGGGCCTCACCCCTCCACTTT. This sequence encodes CASSPYPTGTGASPLHF.

CDR3 DNA: TGTGCCAGCAGTCCCAGAGGGGGACGACGAGAAAAACTGTTTTTT. Amino acids: CASSPRGGRREKLFF. The V and J genes are TRBV2 and TRBJ1-4; a possible D gene is TRBD1 (6 bases). The germline gives CDR1 SNHLY, CDR2 FYNNEI. The length of the CDR3 is 15 residues. V lost 5 bases, J lost 8 bases, and 18 bases lay in between.

This CDR3 is CASSLKGARSGNTIYF. DNA of the CDR3: TGTGCCAGCAGCTTGAAGGGGGCCCGCTCTGGAAACACCATATATTTT. The rearrangement joins TRBV5-6 to TRBJ1-3; 7 bases fit TRBD1. Germline V gene data show CDR1 as SGHDT and CDR2 as YYEEEE. There are 16 residues in the CDR3. J gave up 0 bases and V 1 base, and 4 bases lay outside the gene matches.

The genes are TRBV6-5 and TRBJ2-5; 8 bases align to TRBD1. Germline CDR1 is MNHEY and CDR2 is SVGAGI. With 6 bases clipped from V and 3 bases from J, the junction kept 9 bases outside the gene matches. This CDR3 spans 15 amino acids. The CDR3 DNA sequence: TGTGCCAGCAGCCCCCAGGGGGCGGGCGAAGAGACCCAGTACTTC. This translates into CASSPQGAGEETQYF.

The chain combines TRBV7-6 with TRBJ2-5, with 8 positions matching TRBD2. Germline V lookup: CDR1 SGHVS, CDR2 FNYEAQ. The CDR3 has 15 residues. With V trimmed by 5 bases and J by 5 bases, 10 bases remained unmatched. This CDR3 reads CASSIGGAWVETQYF. The CDR3 DNA reads as TGTGCCAGCAGCATCGGGGGGGCCTGGGTTGAGACCCAGTACTTC. The complete variable domain, with remaining parts taken from reference TRBV7-6 and TRBJ2-5, reads GAGVSQSPRYKVTKRGQDVALRCDPISGHVSLYWYRQALGQGPEFLTYFNYEAQQDKSGLPNDRFSAERPEGSISTLTIQRTEQRDSAMYRCASSIGGAWVETQYFGPGTRLLVL.

V usage is TRBV28 and J usage is TRBJ2-1, with 7 bases lining up with TRBD1. Germline CDR1 is MDHEN and CDR2 is SYDVKM. Losses at the gene ends were 6 bases for V and 1 base for J; bases not matched to a gene: 6. The CDR3 spans 15 residues. DNA for the CDR3: TGTGCCAGCAGCGGCGACAGGGCTTCCTACAATGAGCAGTTCTTC. The encoded protein is CASSGDRASYNEQFF.

The V gene is TRBV6-6, the J gene TRBJ2-2; no clear D gene. Germline CDR1 MNHNY, CDR2 SVGAGI (reference sequence). V was trimmed by 2 bases and J by 6 bases, leaving 10 bases between them. This CDR3 is 14 amino acids long. CDR3 loop: CASSYGLAAGELFF. As DNA, the CDR3 is TGTGCCAGCAGTTACGGTCTGGCAGCCGGGGAGCTGTTTTTT.

The chain links TRBV13 to TRBJ2-5; tentatively, D is TRBD1 (6 bases). Trimming removed 5 bases from V and 4 bases from J, with 17 bases in between. CDR1 is PRHDT, CDR2 FYEKMQ, per germline (reference sequence). The CDR3 covers 15 residues. The CDR3 here is CASSANPGAPETQYF. DNA for the CDR3: TGTGCCAGCAGCGCCAACCCAGGGGCCCCAGAGACCCAGTACTTC.

The chain uses TRBV2 and TRBJ2-3; no clear D gene. The CDR3 is 12 residues long. The germline V and J ends were trimmed by 4 bases and 4 bases, with 6 bases remaining between them. CDR1 SNHLY and CDR2 FYNNEI come from the germline V gene. Here the CDR3 reads CASSVGADTQYF. In DNA, the CDR3 is TGTGCCAGCAGTGTCGGAGCAGATACGCAGTATTTT.

This clone turned up a few times. This rearrangement joins TRBV6-6 to TRBJ1-5; no firm D call. Looked up from germline, CDR1 is MNHNY and CDR2 is SVGAGI (reference sequence). Trimming pared 8 bases from V and 11 bases from J, leaving 16 bases between. The CDR3 extends over 12 amino acids. CDR3 in DNA: TGTGCCAGCGGCCCGGGAGTGATGGCCCAGCATTTT. As protein: CASGPGVMAQHF.

The rearrangement links TRBV6-1 to TRBJ1-2, with unresolved D. The CDR3 has 15 amino acids. The germline gives CDR1 MNHNS, CDR2 SASEGT. V lost 1 base and J lost 3, with 12 bases in between. The CDR3: CASSEGRGPYYGYTF. For the CDR3, the DNA is TGTGCCAGCAGTGAAGGACGAGGGCCGTACTATGGCTACACCTTC.

With respect to this clone: Other DNA variants within this sample encode the same CDR3. This chain joins TRBV7-8 and TRBJ1-5; 7 bases are a match to TRBD1. The trim removed 4 bases at V and 2 bases at J, leaving 2 bases unmatched. The CDR3 is made up of 14 amino acids. The germline V gene encodes CDR1 SGHVS and CDR2 FQNEAQ. The CDR3 loop is CASSSDRGNQPQHF. CDR3 DNA sequence: TGTGCCAGCAGCTCAGACAGGGGCAATCAGCCCCAGCATTTT.

The V call is TRBV7-8, the J call TRBJ1-4; TRBD1 agrees at 10 bases. The germline V gene has CDR1 SGHVS and CDR2 FQNEAQ. The CDR3 runs to 14 residues. The trim removed 5 bases at V and 8 bases at J, leaving 5 bases unmatched. The DNA of the CDR3 is TGTGCCAGCAGCGGAGGGGACAGGGGCGAAAAACTGTTTTTT. Translation: CASSGGDRGEKLFF.

The chain couples TRBV21-1 to TRBJ1-1. TRBV21-1 is a pseudogene. The CDR3 consists of 18 residues. This CDR3 reads CASNNVDGKNGVNTEAFF. The DNA for the CDR3 is TGTGCCAGCAACAACGTCGACGGAAAGAACGGGGTGAACACTGAAGCTTTCTTT.

The chain is built from TRBV11-3 and TRBJ2-6; a possible D gene is TRBD2 (5 bases). This CDR3 has 18 amino acids. Deletions cut 5 bases from V and 0 bases from J, with 17 bases between. CDR1 SGHNT and CDR2 YENEEA come from the germline V gene. The CDR3 protein is CASSAGIAKLSGANVLTF. As DNA, the CDR3 is TGTGCCAGCAGCGCCGGGATCGCGAAGCTCTCTGGGGCCAACGTCCTGACTTTC. Full variable domain (missing parts from reference TRBV11-3 and TRBJ2-6): EAGVVQSPRYKIIEKKQPVAFWCNPISGHNTLYWYLQNLGQGPELLIRYENEEAVDDSQLPKDRFSAERLKGVDSTLKIQPAELGDSAVYLCASSAGIAKLSGANVLTFGAGSRLTVL.

The chain recombines TRBV11-2 with TRBJ2-3; D unclear. In germline, CDR1 is SGHAT, CDR2 FQNNGV. V lost 0 bases to trimming and J lost 4 bases, with 5 bases between them. The CDR3 covers 13 residues. For the CDR3, the DNA is TGTGCCAGCAGCTTAGATCGCGCAGATACGCAGTATTTT. Translated, it gives CASSLDRADTQYF. The full variable domain, in which reference TRBV11-2 and TRBJ2-3 provide the parts outside the CDR3, is EAGVAQSPRYKIIEKRQSVAFWCNPISGHATLYWYQQILGQGPKLLIQFQNNGVVDDSQLPKDRFSAERLKGVDSTLKIQPAKLEDSAVYLCASSLDRADTQYFGPGTRLTVL.

The chain joins TRBV10-3 to TRBJ2-1, with TRBD1 matching over 8 bases. This CDR3 is 15 amino acids long. The ends lost 6 bases at V and 3 bases at J; junction bases unmatched: 7. The germline V gene encodes CDR1 ENHRY and CDR2 SYGVKD. CDR3 region: CAIRVGQGRYNEQFF. CDR3 nucleotides: TGTGCCATCAGGGTTGGACAGGGCCGCTACAATGAGCAGTTCTTC.

This chain uses TRBV3-1 (or the pseudogene TRBV3-2) with TRBJ2-5, with 9 bases fitting TRBD1. In germline, CDR1 is LGHDT, CDR2 YNNKEL (reference sequence). Trimming at V came to 4 bases and at J to 4 bases, leaving 10 bases not matched to a gene. The CDR3 contains 16 residues. The CDR3 sequence is CASSPNEGQGRETQYF. The CDR3 DNA follows: TGTGCCAGCAGCCCCAACGAGGGACAGGGACGAGAGACCCAGTACTTC.

The DNA of the CDR3 is TGTGCCAGCAGCCAACCTACCCTACAGGGGACTGAAGCTTTCTTT. Its protein is CASSQPTLQGTEAFF. This chain connects TRBV14 to TRBJ1-1, with 7 bases aligning to TRBD1. V was pared by 2 bases and J by 5 bases, with 8 bases of the junction left unmatched. The CDR3 consists of 15 residues. CDR1 and CDR2 from the germline V gene are SGHDN and FVKESK.

The genes are TRBV30 and TRBJ2-4, with D possibly TRBD1 on 6 matching bases. Germline V gene data show CDR1 as GTSNPN and CDR2 as SVGIG (reference sequence). Trimming cost V 3 bases and J 6 bases, with 9 bases left between them. The CDR3 runs to 12 residues. The CDR3 loop is CAWSPGANIQYF. CDR3 DNA: TGTGCCTGGAGCCCAGGGGCAAACATTCAGTACTTC. Supplemented by reference TRBV30 and TRBJ2-4, the full variable domain reads SQTIHQWPATLVQPVGSPLSLECTVEGTSNPNLYWYRQAAGRGLQLLFYSVGIGQISSEVPQNLSASRPQDRQFILSSKKLLLSDSGFYLCAWSPGANIQYFGAGTRLSVL.